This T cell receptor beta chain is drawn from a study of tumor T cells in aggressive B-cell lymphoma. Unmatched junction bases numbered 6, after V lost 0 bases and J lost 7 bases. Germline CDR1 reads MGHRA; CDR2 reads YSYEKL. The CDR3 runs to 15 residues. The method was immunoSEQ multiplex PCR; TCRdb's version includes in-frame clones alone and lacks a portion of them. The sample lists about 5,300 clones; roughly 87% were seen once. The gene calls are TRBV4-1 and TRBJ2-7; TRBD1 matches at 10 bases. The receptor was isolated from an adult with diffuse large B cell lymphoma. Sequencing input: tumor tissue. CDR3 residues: CASSQEWTGGREQYF. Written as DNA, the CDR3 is TGCGCCAGCAGCCAAGAATGGACAGGGGGGCGAGAGCAGTACTTC.